The sample holds many counts of the clone carrying this TCR beta chain. Its antigen is still unknown. For TCR beta, libraries came from iRepertoire HTBI primers and Arm-PCR of CDR3 regions. As handled by the study authors: Gene usage covered approximately 60 TRBV and more than twelve TRBJ segments. A single record per CDR3 protein comes from TCRdb applying MiXCR to the multiplex PCR reads. What appears here as the V and J calls and clone size reflects TCRdb's work, not the paper's. The sample carries 300,000 to 400,000 distinct CDR3 sequences, over 15% recorded once. Time point specified: newly diagnosed GD, antithyroid drugs for less than 3 months. The TCR library was made from RNA that had been extracted from PBMCs in TRIzol. This entry belongs to a study of regulatory T cells in long-lasting Graves disease. Trimming cost V 8 bases and J 5 bases, with 7 bases left between them. Germline V gives CDR1 SGHRS, CDR2 YFSETQ. The CDR3 covers 10 residues.

Study-wide results and limits: Newly diagnosed patients had higher TCR diversity than persistent Graves' patients did.

A further study also used this sample, focusing on T cells in Graves' hyperthyroidism and ophthalmopathy. As reported in that work: No progression to ophthalmopathy during 18 months of follow-up defined stable disease.

The specimen was peripheral blood mononuclear cells (PBMCs), collected at new diagnosis, from a patient treated with antithyroid drugs. V gene TRBV5-1 combines with J gene TRBJ1-1; tentatively, D is TRBD1 (6 bases). This clonotype was sampled from a man aged 35-49 years with Graves disease. The CDR3 nucleotides read TGCGCCAGAGGGGGGACTGAAGCTTTCTTT. The encoded protein is CARGGTEAFF.